Below, 32 T cell receptor beta chains from the same sample are listed, as sequenced in a study of T cells in Graves' hyperthyroidism and ophthalmopathy. Amplified regions were TCR beta CDR3 sequences from RNA transcripts. The HTBI primer set drove a first-round RT-PCR of the TCR CDR3. TCRdb passed the multiplex PCR reads through MiXCR, listing each CDR3 protein once. The data hold fewer than 900,000 distinct CDR3 sequences, with 15% to 20% observed a single time. The source material was blood. These TCRs come from a man aged 18 to 30 with Graves' hyperthyroidism.

Comments on this clonotype: This may be a read error, as it is one base from a much larger clone. The V call is TRBV7-3, the J call TRBJ2-1; the D gene could be TRBD1 or TRBD2 (6 bases each). The CDR3 extends over 14 amino acids. Germline-derived CDR1 and CDR2 are SGHTA and FQGTGA. V was clipped by 5 bases and J by 7 bases, with 15 bases between them. DNA for the CDR3: TGTGCCAGCAGCCAAGGGGGGAGGACGAATGAGCAGTTCTTC. Translating it yields CASSQGGRTNEQFF.

The gene calls are TRBV12-3 or TRBV12-4 and TRBJ2-1; D is uncertain. V lost 7 bases to trimming and J lost 5 bases, with 18 bases between them. This CDR3 spans 15 amino acids. CDR3 loop: CASIAVPLGNNEQFF. CDR3 coding DNA: TGTGCCAGCATCGCCGTACCTTTAGGAAACAATGAGCAGTTCTTC.

This clonotype was observed at least ten times. The V gene is TRBV18, the J gene TRBJ2-7, with 11 bases identical to TRBD1. Germline loops: CDR1 KGHSH, CDR2 LQKENI. The CDR3 sequence is 16 residues long. V lost 0 bases, J lost 5 bases, and 6 bases stayed unmatched. In nucleotides, the CDR3 is TGTGCCAGCTCACCACCGTGGGGACAGGGGGAGGACGAGCAGTACTTC. Translated, it gives CASSPPWGQGEDEQYF.

In this sample, this clonotype turned up a few times. This chain connects TRBV6-2 or TRBV6-3 to TRBJ2-7; 12 bases are shared with TRBD1. The CDR3 length is 13 residues. The J segment lost 6 bases and the V segment lost 10 bases, leaving 7 bases of the junction unmatched. Germline V lookup: CDR1 MNHEY, CDR2 SVGEGT. Here the CDR3 reads CATNRDRGPEQYF. The CDR3 DNA is TGTGCCACCAACCGGGACAGGGGGCCCGAGCAGTACTTC.

This clonotype was observed a handful of times. The chain recombines TRBV2 with TRBJ2-2; D is unresolved. V was pared by 6 bases and J by 6 bases, with 17 bases between. The CDR3 sequence is 15 residues long. Germline V gene lookup returns CDR1 SNHLY and CDR2 FYNNEI. Here the CDR3 DNA reads TGTGCCAGCAGGCCAAATGAGCGATCCCCCGGGGAGCTGTTTTTT. It codes for CASRPNERSPGELFF. Full variable domain (outside the CDR3, taken from reference TRBV2 and TRBJ2-2): EPEVTQTPSHQVTQMGQEVILRCVPISNHLYFYWYRQILGQKVEFLVSFYNNEISEKSEIFDDQFSVERPDGSNFTLKIRSTKLEDSAMYFCASRPNERSPGELFFGEGSRLTVL.

This clonotype was counted ten times or more. The rearrangement uses TRBV7-2 and TRBJ2-7; maybe TRBD2 (6 bases). Looked up from germline, CDR1 is SGHTA and CDR2 is FQGNSA. This CDR3 has 13 amino acids. The V end was cut by 5 bases, the J end by 4 bases, with 12 bases between. The CDR3 DNA reads as TGTGCCAGCAGCCGCGGAGGGTTTTACGAGCAGTACTTC. Encoded protein: CASSRGGFYEQYF.

Ten or more counts support this clonotype. V and J are TRBV2 and TRBJ1-2; 10 bases map to TRBD1. Germline V lookup: CDR1 SNHLY, CDR2 FYNNEI. The CDR3 has 14 residues. Trimming cost V 6 bases and J 4 bases; bases outside gene matches: 5. The CDR3 DNA reads TGTGCCAGCAGAGGGGGACAGGGGACCTATGGCTACACCTTC. Its translation: CASRGGQGTYGYTF.

The rearrangement uses TRBV9 and TRBJ1-5; 7 bases line up with TRBD1. Germline V gene sequence: CDR1 SGDLS, CDR2 YYNGEE. V gave up 2 bases and J gave up 5 bases; unmatched junction bases: 10. The CDR3 has 16 residues. The DNA for the CDR3 is TGTGCCAGCAGCGTCGGAGGGGACAGCGAGTATCAGCCCCAGCATTTT. It yields the protein CASSVGGDSEYQPQHF.

The table lists this clonotype with a few counts. The chain employs TRBV19 and TRBJ2-7; 7 bases line up with TRBD1. The ends lost 2 bases at V and 4 bases at J; junction bases unmatched: 5. CDR1 is LNHDA, CDR2 SQIVND, per germline (reference sequence). The CDR3 covers 14 residues. CDR3 nucleotide sequence: TGTGCCAGTAGTATACGCGGACAGGTATACGAGCAGTACTTC. Protein sequence: CASSIRGQVYEQYF.

This clonotype was detected only a few times. The rearrangement uses TRBV15 and TRBJ1-2, with TRBD1 matching over 8 bases. Germline CDR1 is LNHNV and CDR2 is YYDKDF (reference sequence). Trimming at V came to 1 base and at J to 7 bases, leaving 5 bases not matched to a gene. The CDR3 spans 14 residues. The CDR3 DNA is TGTGCCACCAGCAGAGCAGGGGGCGCGAGTGGCTACACCTTC. Translating it yields CATSRAGGASGYTF.

The chain couples TRBV20-1 to TRBJ2-3; the match to TRBD2 covers 10 bases. This CDR3 has 16 amino acids. The V gene's germline CDR1 is DFQATT and CDR2 SNEGSKA (reference sequence). J gave up 0 bases and V 0 bases, and 3 bases lay outside the gene matches. CDR3 residues: CSARELAGESTDTQYF. In DNA form, the CDR3 reads TGCAGTGCTAGAGAGCTAGCGGGAGAGAGCACAGATACGCAGTATTTT.

This clonotype was counted ten times or more. This chain connects TRBV28 to TRBJ2-3, with 11 positions matching TRBD2. Germline values: CDR1 MDHEN, CDR2 SYDVKM. The V segment lost 4 bases and the J segment 4 bases; nucleotides outside the gene matches: 7. The CDR3 runs 16 residues. DNA of the CDR3: TGTGCCAGCAGTTCGCGGACTAGCGGGTCTCCAGATACGCAGTATTTT. This encodes CASSSRTSGSPDTQYF.

This clonotype came up many times. The chain links TRBV20-1 to TRBJ2-5; 11 bases align to TRBD1. The J segment lost 2 bases and the V segment lost 3 bases, leaving 2 bases of the junction unmatched. There are 14 residues in the CDR3. Germline lookup yields CDR1 DFQATT and CDR2 SNEGSKA (reference sequence). CDR3 coding DNA: TGCAGTGCTAGTAGGGACAGGGGGCAAGAGACCCAGTACTTC. It encodes CSASRDRGQETQYF.

V and J are TRBV6-2 or TRBV6-3 and TRBJ2-2; possibly TRBD2 for D (6 bases). This CDR3 spans 14 amino acids. CDR1 and CDR2 from the germline V gene are MNHEY and SVGEGT. V lost 5 bases, J lost 6 bases, and 13 bases lay in between. CDR3 bases: TGTGCCAGCAGTAGGACTATGGTCTCCGGGGAGCTGTTTTTT. It is translated as CASSRTMVSGELFF.

This clonotype was seen more than once but under ten times. The chain has TRBV4-1 and TRBJ2-7; maybe TRBD1 (5 bases). This CDR3 region has 14 residues. Germline V gene lookup returns CDR1 MGHRA and CDR2 YSYEKL. Deletions cut 2 bases from V and 2 bases from J, with 10 bases between. The CDR3 sequence: CASSQKVGAYEQYF. The CDR3, as DNA: TGCGCCAGCAGCCAAAAAGTAGGGGCCTACGAGCAGTACTTC.

The chain recombines TRBV7-2 with TRBJ2-1; D not resolved. Per germline, CDR1 SGHTA and CDR2 FQGNSA. The CDR3 loop spans 11 amino acids. V gave up 6 bases and J gave up 9 bases, with 9 bases separating them. CDR3 DNA sequence: TGTGCCAGCAGTTACTTTGGTGAGCAGTTCTTC. Its protein is CASSYFGEQFF.

The gene calls are TRBV28 and TRBJ1-6; no clear D. Germline CDR1 is MDHEN and CDR2 is SYDVKM. The CDR3 is 12 residues long. Trimming took 1 base from V and 5 from J, leaving 0 bases between them. CDR3 in DNA: TGTGCCAGCAGTTTATATAATTCACCCCTCCACTTT. It yields the protein CASSLYNSPLHF. Variable domain in full (rest from reference TRBV28 and TRBJ1-6): DVKVTQSSRYLVKRTGEKVFLECVQDMDHENMFWYRQDPGLGLRLIYFSYDVKMKEKGDIPEGYSVSREKKERFSLILESASTNQTSMYLCASSLYNSPLHFGNGTRLTVT.

The sample holds a few counts of this clonotype. The chain links TRBV19 to TRBJ2-7; D gene unclear. The CDR3 is 15 amino acids. Germline assignment: CDR1 LNHDA and CDR2 SQIVND (reference sequence). V was cut by 3 bases and J by 1 base, with 13 bases left in between. Here the CDR3 reads CASSISAGLSYEQYF. The CDR3 nucleotides are TGTGCCAGTAGTATTTCGGCAGGCCTATCCTACGAGCAGTACTTC. Variable domain in full (rest from reference TRBV19 and TRBJ2-7): DGGITQSPKYLFRKEGQNVTLSCEQNLNHDAMYWYRQDPGQGLRLIYYSQIVNDFQKGDIAEGYSVSREKKESFPLTVTSAQKNPTAFYLCASSISAGLSYEQYFGPGTRLTVT.

This clonotype was seen ten or more times. J is TRBJ2-1 and V is TRBV7-2, with D possibly TRBD2 on 6 matching bases. CDR1 is SGHTA, CDR2 FQGNSA, per germline. Trimming took 2 bases from V and 2 from J, leaving 10 bases between them. The CDR3 totals 15 residues. The CDR3 DNA reads as TGTGCCAGCAGCTTACACGGGAGTCCCTACAATGAGCAGTTCTTC. Protein sequence: CASSLHGSPYNEQFF. Looking up the rest from reference TRBV7-2 and TRBJ2-1 gives the full variable domain: GAGVSQSPSNKVTEKGKDVELRCDPISGHTALYWYRQSLGQGLEFLIYFQGNSAPDKSGLPSDRFSAERTGGSVSTLTIQRTQQEDSAVYLCASSLHGSPYNEQFFGPGTRLTVL.

Note on this clonotype: One base away lies a much larger clone, so this may be a sequencing read error. The rearrangement uses TRBV2 and TRBJ2-7; D tentatively fits TRBD1 or TRBD2 (5 bases each). Germline loops: CDR1 SNHLY, CDR2 FYNNEI. The CDR3 extends over 15 amino acids. As DNA, the CDR3 is TGTGCCAGCAGCCGAGGGGTTTTATCTACCTACGAGCAGTGCTTC. Protein sequence: CASSRGVLSTYEQCF. The complete variable domain, with remaining parts taken from reference TRBV2 and TRBJ2-7, reads EPEVTQTPSHQVTQMGQEVILRCVPISNHLYFYWYRQILGQKVEFLVSFYNNEISEKSEIFDDQFSVERPDGSNFTLKIRSTKLEDSAMYFCASSRGVLSTYEQCFGPGTRLTVT.

The chain employs TRBV19 and TRBJ1-5; D is unresolved. Between the trimmed V and J ends, which lost 6 bases and 0 bases, there was a span of 6 bases. The germline V gene has CDR1 LNHDA and CDR2 SQIVND (reference sequence). The CDR3 has 13 residues. The CDR3 region is CASRTGSNQPQHF. As DNA, the CDR3 is TGTGCCAGTAGGACGGGTAGCAATCAGCCCCAGCATTTT.

The table lists this clonotype with many counts. The chain uses TRBV20-1 and TRBJ2-7; weak D call: TRBD2 (5 bases). Trimming cost V 6 bases and J 0 bases, with 18 bases left between them. CDR1 is DFQATT and CDR2 is SNEGSKA in the germline V gene (reference sequence). This CDR3 region has 15 residues. The CDR3 nucleotides read TGCAGTGCCTTTCCACTAGGGAAGAGCTCCTACGAGCAGTACTTC. Translation gives CSAFPLGKSSYEQYF.

In its sample, this clonotype was seen many times. The rearrangement links TRBV28 to TRBJ1-2; no clear D gene. Trimming removed 4 bases at V and 0 bases at J, with 12 bases between. The CDR3 has 15 amino acids. Germline CDR1 and CDR2: MDHEN and SYDVKM. The CDR3 region has the DNA TGTGCCAGCAGTTCCCGTTGGAGAGCTAACTATGGCTACACCTTC. Protein: CASSSRWRANYGYTF.

The sample holds many counts of this clonotype. V usage is TRBV2 and J usage is TRBJ2-1; no firm D call. The CDR3 consists of 10 residues. V lost 3 bases, J lost 10 bases, and 4 bases lay in between. Germline V gives CDR1 SNHLY, CDR2 FYNNEI. Here the CDR3 DNA reads TGTGCCAGCAGTGAGGGAGAGCAGTTCTTC. Translation: CASSEGEQFF.

This clonotype was counted a few times. The chain has TRBV13 and TRBJ2-7, with 11 positions matching TRBD1. CDR1 and CDR2 (germline): PRHDT, FYEKMQ (reference sequence). Germline trimming cut 5 bases from V and 1 base from J; bases unmatched to any gene: 7. The CDR3 is 16 amino acids. The DNA for the CDR3 is TGTGCCAGCAGCAACACGGGACAGGGGGTGTCCTACGAGCAGTACTTC. Translating it yields CASSNTGQGVSYEQYF.

This clonotype showed up just a few times. This chain connects TRBV19 to TRBJ2-7; TRBD2 aligns across 10 bases. V gave up 0 bases and J gave up 2 bases; unmatched junction bases: 4. CDR1 and CDR2 from the germline V gene are LNHDA and SQIVND (reference sequence). This CDR3 is built from 16 residues. The CDR3 region is CASSIESGLAAYEQYF. CDR3 sequence (DNA): TGTGCCAGTAGTATAGAGAGCGGACTAGCGGCCTACGAGCAGTACTTC. The full variable domain, rest sourced from reference TRBV19 and TRBJ2-7, is DGGITQSPKYLFRKEGQNVTLSCEQNLNHDAMYWYRQDPGQGLRLIYYSQIVNDFQKGDIAEGYSVSREKKESFPLTVTSAQKNPTAFYLCASSIESGLAAYEQYFGPGTRLTVT.

This clonotype occurred many times. This chain uses TRBV27 with TRBJ2-3, with a weak D call TRBD2 (6 bases). The CDR3 runs 14 residues. Germline assignment: CDR1 MNHEY and CDR2 SMNVEV (reference sequence). Trimming pared 6 bases from V and 5 bases from J, leaving 15 bases between. The CDR3 reads CASSIGTAKDTQYF. The CDR3 nucleotides are TGTGCCAGCAGCATCGGGACTGCTAAAGATACGCAGTATTTT.

V gene TRBV28 combines with J gene TRBJ2-6; D may match TRBD1 or TRBD2 (6 bases each). Trimming pared 9 bases from V and 0 bases from J, leaving 18 bases between. The CDR3 spans 17 residues. Germline-derived CDR1 and CDR2 are MDHEN and SYDVKM. The CDR3 nucleotides are TGTGCCAGTAGGAGGGGGACTGGAAGCTCTGGGGCCAACGTCCTGACTTTC. Protein sequence: CASRRGTGSSGANVLTF.

This clonotype has just a few counts. The CDR3 DNA is TGCAGCGTTGAAGGGGGGAGGGTATGGCAAGAGACCCAGTACTTC. The encoded protein is CSVEGGRVWQETQYF. The chain joins TRBV29-1 to TRBJ2-5; 7 positions agree with TRBD2. The CDR3 runs 15 residues. With 1 base clipped from V and 2 bases from J, the junction kept 7 bases outside the gene matches. The V gene's germline CDR1 is SQVTM and CDR2 ANQGSEA.

This clonotype was seen repeatedly, ten times or more. The chain joins TRBV28 to TRBJ2-7, with D perhaps matching TRBD1 (5 bases). There are 13 residues in the CDR3. In germline, CDR1 is MDHEN, CDR2 SYDVKM. V lost 8 bases and J 2 bases, leaving 13 bases between the germline ends. The CDR3 region has the DNA TGTGCCAGCCCTCAGGGTGGCCCCTACGAGCAGTACTTC. This codes for CASPQGGPYEQYF.

This clonotype has more than one count but fewer than ten. The CDR3 DNA is TGCAGTGCTAGGGAGACTGGTGGAGATACGCAGTATTTT. It encodes CSARETGGDTQYF. J is TRBJ2-3 and V is TRBV20-1; the D is unclear. The CDR3 totals 13 residues. The V gene's germline CDR1 is DFQATT and CDR2 SNEGSKA (reference sequence). Deletions cut 3 bases from V and 5 bases from J, with 12 bases between.

The chain links TRBV7-9 to TRBJ1-1, with D perhaps TRBD1 (5 bases). Germline-derived CDR1 and CDR2 are SEHNR and FQNEAQ (reference sequence). Between the trimmed V and J ends, which lost 0 bases and 11 bases, there was a span of 22 bases. The CDR3 totals 16 residues. The CDR3 coding sequence is TGTGCCAGCAGCTTAGCGGGGAGACCGGGGCTGGACGGCGCTTTCTTT. Residues: CASSLAGRPGLDGAFF.